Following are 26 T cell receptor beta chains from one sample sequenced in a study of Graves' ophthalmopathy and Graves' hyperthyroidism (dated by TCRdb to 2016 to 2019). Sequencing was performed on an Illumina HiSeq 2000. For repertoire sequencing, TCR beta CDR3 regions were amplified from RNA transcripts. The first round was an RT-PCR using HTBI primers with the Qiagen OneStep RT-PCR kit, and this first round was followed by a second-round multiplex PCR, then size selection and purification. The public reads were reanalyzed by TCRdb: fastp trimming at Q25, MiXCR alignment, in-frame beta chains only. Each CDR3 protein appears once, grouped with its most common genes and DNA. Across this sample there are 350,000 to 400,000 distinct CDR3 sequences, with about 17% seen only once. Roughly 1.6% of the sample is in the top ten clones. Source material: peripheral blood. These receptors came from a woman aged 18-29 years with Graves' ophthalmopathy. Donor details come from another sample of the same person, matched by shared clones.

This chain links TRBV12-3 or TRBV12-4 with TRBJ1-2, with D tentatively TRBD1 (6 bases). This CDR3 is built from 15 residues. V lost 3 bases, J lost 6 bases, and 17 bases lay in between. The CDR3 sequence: CASSLGAAEGDGYTF. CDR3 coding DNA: TGTGCCAGCAGTTTGGGTGCGGCTGAGGGGGATGGCTACACCTTC.

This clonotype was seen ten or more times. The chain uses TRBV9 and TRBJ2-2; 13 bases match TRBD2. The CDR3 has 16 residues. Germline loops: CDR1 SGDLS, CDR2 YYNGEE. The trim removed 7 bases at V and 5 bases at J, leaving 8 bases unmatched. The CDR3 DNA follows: TGTGCCAGCCGTCGGACTAGCGGGGGCGGGACCGGGGAGCTGTTTTTT. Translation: CASRRTSGGGTGELFF. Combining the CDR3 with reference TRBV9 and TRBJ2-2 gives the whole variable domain DSGVTQTPKHLITATGQRVTLRCSPRSGDLSVYWYQQSLDQGLQFLIQYYNGEERAKGNILERFSAQQFPDLHSELNLSSLELGDSALYFCASRRTSGGGTGELFFGEGSRLTVL.

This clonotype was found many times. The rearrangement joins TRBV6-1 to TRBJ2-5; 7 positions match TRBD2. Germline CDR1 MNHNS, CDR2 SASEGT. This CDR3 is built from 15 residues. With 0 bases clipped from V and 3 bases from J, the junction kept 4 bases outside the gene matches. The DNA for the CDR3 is TGTGCCAGCAGTGAAGCCCGGGACTACGAAGAGACCCAGTACTTC. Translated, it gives CASSEARDYEETQYF.

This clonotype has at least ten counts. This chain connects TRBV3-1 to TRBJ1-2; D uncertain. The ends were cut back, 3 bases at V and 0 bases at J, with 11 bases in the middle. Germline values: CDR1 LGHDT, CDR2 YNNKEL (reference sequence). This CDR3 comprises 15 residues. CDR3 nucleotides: TGTGCCAGCAGCCACAGCTTTTTAGCTAACTATGGCTACACCTTC. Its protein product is CASSHSFLANYGYTF.

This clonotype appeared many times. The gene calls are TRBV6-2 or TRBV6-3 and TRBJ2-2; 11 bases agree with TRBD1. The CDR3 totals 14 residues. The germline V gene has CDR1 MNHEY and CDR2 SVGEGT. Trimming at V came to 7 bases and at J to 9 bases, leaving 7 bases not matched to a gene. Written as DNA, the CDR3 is TGTGCCAGCACCTGGACAGGGGGCTTCCGGGAGCTGTTTTTT. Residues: CASTWTGGFRELFF.

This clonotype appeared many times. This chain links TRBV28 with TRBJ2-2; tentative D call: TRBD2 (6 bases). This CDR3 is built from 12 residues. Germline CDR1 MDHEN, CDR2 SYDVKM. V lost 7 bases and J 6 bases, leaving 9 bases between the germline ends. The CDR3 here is CASTREPGELFF. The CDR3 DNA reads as TGTGCCAGCACGCGGGAACCCGGGGAGCTGTTTTTT.

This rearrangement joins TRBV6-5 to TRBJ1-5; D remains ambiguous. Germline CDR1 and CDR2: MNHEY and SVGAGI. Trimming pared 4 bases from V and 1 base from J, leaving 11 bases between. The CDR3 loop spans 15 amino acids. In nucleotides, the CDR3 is TGTGCCAGCAGTTCCGTACGAGGAAGCAATCAGCCCCAGCATTTT. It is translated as CASSSVRGSNQPQHF.

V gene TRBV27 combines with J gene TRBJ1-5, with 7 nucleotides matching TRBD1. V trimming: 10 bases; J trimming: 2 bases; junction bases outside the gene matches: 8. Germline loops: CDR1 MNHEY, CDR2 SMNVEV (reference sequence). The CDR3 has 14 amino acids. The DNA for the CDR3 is TGTGCCACCGGCAGGGGGTCCGGCAATCAGCCCCAGCATTTT. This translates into CATGRGSGNQPQHF.

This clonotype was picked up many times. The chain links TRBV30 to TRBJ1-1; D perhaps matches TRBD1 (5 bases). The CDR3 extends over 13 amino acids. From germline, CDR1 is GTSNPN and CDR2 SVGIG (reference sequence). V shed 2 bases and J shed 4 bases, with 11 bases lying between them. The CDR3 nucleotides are TGTGCCTGGAGTCTGGGGAGGGGCACTGAAGCTTTCTTT. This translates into CAWSLGRGTEAFF.

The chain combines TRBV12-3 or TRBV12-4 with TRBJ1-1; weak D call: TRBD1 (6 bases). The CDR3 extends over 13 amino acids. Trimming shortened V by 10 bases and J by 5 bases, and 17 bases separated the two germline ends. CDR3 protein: CANFVQGETEAFF. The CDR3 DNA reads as TGTGCCAACTTTGTACAGGGCGAAACTGAAGCTTTCTTT.

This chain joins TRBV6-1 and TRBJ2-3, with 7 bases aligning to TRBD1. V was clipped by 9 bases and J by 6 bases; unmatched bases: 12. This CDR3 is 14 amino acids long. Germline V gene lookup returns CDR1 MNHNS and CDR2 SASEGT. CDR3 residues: CASAVERTGDTQYF. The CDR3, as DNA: TGTGCCAGTGCCGTCGAACGGACAGGCGATACGCAGTATTTT.

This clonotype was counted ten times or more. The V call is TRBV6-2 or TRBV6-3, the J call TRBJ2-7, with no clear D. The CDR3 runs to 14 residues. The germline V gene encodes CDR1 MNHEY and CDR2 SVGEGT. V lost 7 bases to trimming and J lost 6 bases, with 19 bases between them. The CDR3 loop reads CASKVGLDSGEQYF. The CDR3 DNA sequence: TGTGCCAGCAAGGTGGGCCTGGATTCCGGCGAGCAGTACTTC.

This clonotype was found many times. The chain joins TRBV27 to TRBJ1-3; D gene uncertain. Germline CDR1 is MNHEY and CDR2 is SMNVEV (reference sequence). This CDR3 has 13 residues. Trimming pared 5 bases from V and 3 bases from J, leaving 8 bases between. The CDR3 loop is CASSPGGGNTIYF. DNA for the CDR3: TGTGCCAGCAGTCCGGGTGGTGGAAACACCATATATTTT.

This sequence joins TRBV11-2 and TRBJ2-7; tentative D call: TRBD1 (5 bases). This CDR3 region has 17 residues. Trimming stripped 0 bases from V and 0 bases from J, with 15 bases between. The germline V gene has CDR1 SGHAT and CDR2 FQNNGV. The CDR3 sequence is CASSLDGRTTVSYEQYF. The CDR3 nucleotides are TGTGCCAGCAGCTTAGATGGCAGGACGACAGTCTCCTACGAGCAGTACTTC.

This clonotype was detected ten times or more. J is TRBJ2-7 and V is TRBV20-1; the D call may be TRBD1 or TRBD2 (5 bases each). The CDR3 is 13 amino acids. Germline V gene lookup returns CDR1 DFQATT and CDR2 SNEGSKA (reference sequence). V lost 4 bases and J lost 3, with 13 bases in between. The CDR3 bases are TGCAGTGCTACTCCGGGACCAATCTACGAGCAGTACTTC. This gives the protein CSATPGPIYEQYF.

The CDR3 here is CASSQKRGRNTEAFF. The CDR3 coding sequence is TGCGCCAGCAGCCAAAAAAGGGGCAGGAACACTGAAGCTTTCTTT. This chain connects TRBV4-1 to TRBJ1-1, with a weak D call TRBD1 (5 bases). With 2 bases removed from V and 1 base from J, the gap between germline ends came to 11 bases. The CDR3 length is 15 residues. The germline V gene encodes CDR1 MGHRA and CDR2 YSYEKL.

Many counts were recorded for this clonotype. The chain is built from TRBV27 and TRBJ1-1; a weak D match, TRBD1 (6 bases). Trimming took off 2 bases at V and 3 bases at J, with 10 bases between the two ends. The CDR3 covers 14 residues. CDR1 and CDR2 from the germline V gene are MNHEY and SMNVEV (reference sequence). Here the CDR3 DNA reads TGTGCCAGCAGTTTACGAGGGGGTGACACTGAAGCTTTCTTT. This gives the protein CASSLRGGDTEAFF.

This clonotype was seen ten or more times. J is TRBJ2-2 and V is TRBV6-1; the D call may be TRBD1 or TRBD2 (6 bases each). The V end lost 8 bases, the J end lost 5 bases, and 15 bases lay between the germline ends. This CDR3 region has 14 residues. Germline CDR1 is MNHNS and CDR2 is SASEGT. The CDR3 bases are TGTGCCAGCGGCCCGCAGGGGAGGACCGGGGAGCTGTTTTTT. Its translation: CASGPQGRTGELFF.

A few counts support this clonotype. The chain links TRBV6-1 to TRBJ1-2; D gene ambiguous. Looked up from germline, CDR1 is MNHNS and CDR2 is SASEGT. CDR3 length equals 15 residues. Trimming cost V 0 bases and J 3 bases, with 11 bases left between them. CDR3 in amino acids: CASSEALGVDYGYTF. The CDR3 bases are TGTGCCAGCAGTGAAGCGTTGGGTGTGGACTATGGCTACACCTTC.

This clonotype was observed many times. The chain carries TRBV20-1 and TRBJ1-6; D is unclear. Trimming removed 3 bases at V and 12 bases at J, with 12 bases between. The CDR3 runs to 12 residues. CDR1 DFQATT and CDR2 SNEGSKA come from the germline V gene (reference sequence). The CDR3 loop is CSASRSGEPLHF. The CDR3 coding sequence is TGCAGTGCTAGTAGGTCCGGGGAACCCCTCCACTTT.

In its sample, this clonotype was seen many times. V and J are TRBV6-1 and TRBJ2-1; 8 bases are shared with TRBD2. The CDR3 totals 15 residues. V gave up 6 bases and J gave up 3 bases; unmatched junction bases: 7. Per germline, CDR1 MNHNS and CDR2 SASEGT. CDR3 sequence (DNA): TGTGCCAGCAGAGGAGCGGGAGATCACTACAATGAGCAGTTCTTC. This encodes CASRGAGDHYNEQFF.

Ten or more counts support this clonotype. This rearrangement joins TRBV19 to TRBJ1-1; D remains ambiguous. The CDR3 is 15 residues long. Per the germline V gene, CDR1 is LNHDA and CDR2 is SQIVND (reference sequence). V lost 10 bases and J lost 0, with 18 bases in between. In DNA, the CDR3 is TGTGCCACCTTGTCGGCCAAGGGCCTGAACACTGAAGCTTTCTTT. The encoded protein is CATLSAKGLNTEAFF.

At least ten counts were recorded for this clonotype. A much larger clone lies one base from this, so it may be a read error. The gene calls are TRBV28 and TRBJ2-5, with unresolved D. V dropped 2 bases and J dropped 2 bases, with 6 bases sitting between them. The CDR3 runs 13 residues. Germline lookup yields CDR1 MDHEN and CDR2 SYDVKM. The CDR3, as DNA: TGTGCCAGCAGTTTAGACGGTCAAGAGACCCAGTACTTC. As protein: CASSLDGQETQYF.

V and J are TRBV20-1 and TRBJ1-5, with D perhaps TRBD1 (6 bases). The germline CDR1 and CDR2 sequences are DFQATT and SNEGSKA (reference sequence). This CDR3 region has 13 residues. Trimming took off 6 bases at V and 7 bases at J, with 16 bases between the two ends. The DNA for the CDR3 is TGCAGTGCCCCGACAGGCCAGGGCCAGCCCCAGCATTTT. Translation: CSAPTGQGQPQHF.

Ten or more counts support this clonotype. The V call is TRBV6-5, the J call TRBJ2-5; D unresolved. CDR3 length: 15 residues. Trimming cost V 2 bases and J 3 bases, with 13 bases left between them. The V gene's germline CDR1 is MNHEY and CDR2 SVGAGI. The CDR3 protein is CASSYGDSSEETQYF. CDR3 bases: TGTGCCAGCAGTTACGGCGACTCTTCTGAAGAGACCCAGTACTTC.

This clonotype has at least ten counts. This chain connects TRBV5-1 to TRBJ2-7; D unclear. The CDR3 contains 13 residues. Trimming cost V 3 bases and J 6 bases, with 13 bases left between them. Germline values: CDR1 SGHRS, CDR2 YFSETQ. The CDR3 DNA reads TGCGCCAGCAGCTCCCTTGGGCGCTCCGAGCAGTACTTC. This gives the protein CASSSLGRSEQYF.